What follows are 12 T cell receptor beta chains derived from one specimen sequenced in a study of blood T cell repertoires in COVID-19. Measured with immunoSEQ multiplex PCR; TCRdb has only the in-frame clones, and not every one. The table has around 160,000 clones, almost 90% seen once. The sample comprised peripheral blood. The receptors come from a human donor in a cohort sampled during active COVID-19.

The rearrangement uses TRBV5-4 and TRBJ2-1, with TRBD1 matching over 8 bases. This CDR3 contains 17 residues. The ends lost 0 bases at V and 6 bases at J; junction bases unmatched: 11. Germline V gene lookup returns CDR1 SGHNT and CDR2 YYREEE (reference sequence). The DNA of the CDR3 is TGTGCCAGCAGCTTGGCTTCAGGGGGCGCGCTTCCCAATGAGCAGTTCTTC. It specifies CASSLASGGALPNEQFF.

This clone was observed once. This rearrangement joins TRBV28 to TRBJ2-3; 7 nucleotides agree with TRBD2. V lost 2 bases to trimming and J lost 0 bases; unmatched junction nucleotides: 5. The length of the CDR3 is 16 residues. Per the germline V gene, CDR1 is MDHEN and CDR2 is SYDVKM. The CDR3 sequence: CASSLPSGASTDTQYF. CDR3 sequence (DNA): TGTGCCAGCAGTTTACCAAGCGGGGCTAGCACAGATACGCAGTATTTT.

This clone has only one observation. The chain couples TRBV6-2 or TRBV6-3 to TRBJ2-3, with 13 bases lining up with TRBD2. Germline assignment: CDR1 MNHEY and CDR2 SVGEGT. V trimming: 6 bases; J trimming: 4 bases; junction bases outside the gene matches: 13. The CDR3 loop spans 18 amino acids. The CDR3 nucleotides read TGTGCCAGCAGCCTTGGACTAGCGGGAGTGAGTTTCGCAGATACGCAGTATTTT. Protein: CASSLGLAGVSFADTQYF.

The chain is built from TRBV5-1 and TRBJ1-1, with D uncertain. The germline V and J ends were trimmed by 0 bases and 4 bases, with 7 bases remaining between them. Germline CDR1 and CDR2: SGHRS and YFSETQ. The CDR3 has 13 amino acids. The CDR3 sequence is CASSLGASTEAFF. CDR3 nucleotides: TGCGCCAGCAGCTTGGGGGCTTCCACTGAAGCTTTCTTT.

In this sample, this clone turned up a few times. This rearrangement joins TRBV5-1 to TRBJ1-3; tentatively, D is TRBD1 (6 bases). Germline V lookup: CDR1 SGHRS, CDR2 YFSETQ. This CDR3 has 17 amino acids. Trimming took 0 bases from V and 0 from J, leaving 13 bases between them. The DNA for the CDR3 is TGCGCCAGCAGCTTGGATCCGACAGGTTTCTCTGGAAACACCATATATTTT. Residues: CASSLDPTGFSGNTIYF.

This clone has just one count. The chain has TRBV7-6 and TRBJ2-1, with D tentatively TRBD2 (7 bases). With 5 bases removed from V and 9 bases from J, the gap between germline ends came to 14 bases. Germline values: CDR1 SGHVS, CDR2 FNYEAQ. This CDR3 spans 13 amino acids. CDR3 amino acids: CASSPGGGAEQFF. The CDR3 DNA is TGTGCCAGCAGCCCCGGTGGGGGGGCTGAGCAGTTCTTC.

V is TRBV12-3 or TRBV12-4 and J is TRBJ2-7, with unresolved D. The ends were cut back, 0 bases at V and 3 bases at J, with 6 bases in the middle. The CDR3 length is 13 residues. CDR3 DNA: TGTGCCAGCAGTTTAGCCACGAGCTACGAGCAGTACTTC. This codes for CASSLATSYEQYF.

CDR3 loop: CASSPGGQETQYF. The CDR3 DNA sequence: TGTGCCAGCTCACCCGGGGGACAAGAGACCCAGTACTTC. This chain connects TRBV18 to TRBJ2-5, with D possibly TRBD2 on 6 matching bases. This CDR3 is built from 13 residues. Germline V CDR1 and CDR2: KGHSH, LQKENI. V lost 3 bases to trimming and J lost 2 bases, with 7 bases between them. The complete variable domain, with remaining parts taken from reference TRBV18 and TRBJ2-5, reads NAGVMQNPRHLVRRRGQEARLRCSPMKGHSHVYWYRQLPEEGLKFMVYLQKENIIDESGMPKERFSAEFPKEGPSILRIQQVVRGDSAAYFCASSPGGQETQYFGPGTRLLVL.

This clone was recorded only once. The junction differs from germline at one of its ends, possibly a read error. V usage is TRBV18 and J usage is TRBJ2-7; TRBD1 matches at 10 bases. The germline V gene has CDR1 KGHSH and CDR2 LQKENI. The CDR3 is 15 amino acids. This CDR3 is CASSPQRDRGNEQYF. CDR3 nucleotides: TGTGCCAGCTCCCCACAACGGGACAGGGGTAACGAGCAGTACTTC.

The CDR3 spells CASLRDTNNEKLFF. The CDR3 DNA sequence: TGTGCCAGCCTCCGGGACACCAATAATGAAAAACTGTTTTTT. The chain employs TRBV2 and TRBJ1-4; TRBD1 might be the D (6 bases). Trimming stripped 8 bases from V and 4 bases from J, with 14 bases between. Germline values: CDR1 SNHLY, CDR2 FYNNEI. The CDR3 consists of 14 residues.

The chain has TRBV5-1 and TRBJ1-1; D remains unclear. The ends were cut back, 4 bases at V and 1 base at J, with 8 bases in the middle. The CDR3 length is 13 residues. Germline lookup yields CDR1 SGHRS and CDR2 YFSETQ. The CDR3: CASSLTGNTEAFF. CDR3 nucleotide sequence: TGCGCCAGCAGCCTCACGGGGAACACTGAAGCTTTCTTT. The full variable domain, with the rest looked up from reference TRBV5-1 and TRBJ1-1, is KAGVTQTPRYLIKTRGQQVTLSCSPISGHRSVSWYQQTPGQGLQFLFEYFSETQRNKGNFPGRFSGRQFSNSRSEMNVSTLELGDSALYLCASSLTGNTEAFFGQGTRLTVV.

The sample holds a few counts of this clone. The chain recombines TRBV7-9 with TRBJ2-1; 11 bases agree with TRBD1. This CDR3 has 15 amino acids. J lost 8 bases, V lost 4 bases, and 7 bases had no gene match. CDR1 is SEHNR and CDR2 is FQNEAQ in the germline V gene (reference sequence). CDR3 protein: CASSWGQGDADEQFF. The CDR3 DNA sequence: TGTGCCAGCAGCTGGGGACAGGGGGATGCCGATGAGCAGTTCTTC. Together with reference TRBV7-9 and TRBJ2-1, the CDR3 gives the full variable domain: DTGVSQNPRHKITKRGQNVTFRCDPISEHNRLYWYRQTLGQGPEFLTYFQNEAQLEKSRLLSDRFSAERPKGSFSTLEIQRTEQGDSAMYLCASSWGQGDADEQFFGPGTRLTVL.